This T cell receptor beta chain emerged from a study of beta chain features in type 1 diabetes. Study details: Healthy donors and patients had similar age, gender and cell yields.

Sort purity for all populations was recorded as exceeding 98%. As every portion of the isolated RNA was reverse transcribed, the sequencing read expressed TCRB transcripts. Profiling relied on immunoSEQ multiplex PCR, and the TCRdb table lists in-frame clones only, not all of them. The table lists about 620,000 clones, 15% to 17% of them singletons. This clone was detected a few times. The length of the CDR3 is 15 residues. The V and J ends lost 0 bases and 7 bases respectively, with 14 bases between them. Germline V gene sequence: CDR1 SGHRS, CDR2 YFSETQ. This chain connects TRBV5-1 to TRBJ2-1; D ambiguous. Sequenced material: naive CD4+ T cells from blood. This TCR was sampled from a man in his late teens or twenties in good health. CDR3 in DNA: TGCGCCAGCAGCTTGGTGCGAAGCCGGGTAAATGAGCAGTTCTTC. Translated, it gives CASSLVRSRVNEQFF.